This T cell receptor (beta chain) is from a study of blood T cell repertoires in COVID-19 (dated by TCRdb to 2018 to 2020). Regarding the complete study: Collaborator samples came from the United States, Italy and Spain and covered acute and convalescent phases of COVID-19. The prospective study material was composed of cDNA or gDNA derived from T cells, B-cell-depleted T cells, or PBMCs. Where HLA class I and class II types were available, the types were taken from metadata supplied by the sample provider, not from assay-based typing. The repertoires were made available in a free public database intended to serve as a resource for research on the immune response to SARS-CoV-2. Samples came from the ongoing ImmuneRACE study (first 160 participants) plus 1,254 subjects from 6 global collaborators. A de-identified subject ID, COVID-19 status, age in years and sex were almost always included in the sample metadata. Deeply sampled blood TCRbeta repertoires from subjects exposed to, actively infected with, or recovered from COVID-19 were included in the dataset.

The CDR3, cysteine through phenylalanine, is 15 amino acids long. CDR3 DNA only is kept here, 45 bases in frame from base 1. Trimming removed 3 bases from V and 8 bases from J; the gene matches leave 7 bases unexplained. From a lookup of the germline V gene, CDR1 and CDR2 are MDHEN and SYDVKM. Concerning this clone: The specificity of this receptor is unknown. Base-call qualities are not available, and no considerably larger clone is one nucleotide away.

General findings and caveats noted by the study authors: Clinical and demographic metadata were provided uncurated, with the amount varying by source and participant.

The collaborating institutions used their own protocols to collect whole blood in K2EDTA tubes. For TCRbeta analysis, collaborator samples were shipped as frozen whole blood, as isolated PBMCs, or as DNA extracted from either sample type. TCRbeta CDR3 regions were amplified from genomic DNA by means of the immunoSEQ Assay, a bias-controlled multiplex PCR. The published analysis was carried out like this. The number of nucleated cells in each sample was estimated by amplification of reference gene primers within the assay. To quantify the absolute abundance of each unique TCRbeta CDR3 rearrangement, sequence reads were collapsed and filtered. For each sample, productive Simpson clonality was calculated as the square root of Simpson's diversity index across productive rearrangements. The table was pulled from immuneACCESS by TCRdb, which kept in-frame rearrangements only. Such tables lose some clones; where checked, under half of the loss comes from unresolved V genes, and the rest has no known cause. The D gene and trimming were derived from the DNA, and the V and J assignments and clone size from that table. In all, the sample holds roughly 42,000 clones, and more than 70% of those were seen once. 3.7% of the sample goes to the ten largest clones.

Recombination joined TRBV28 with TRBJ1-4; TRBD1 fits 9 bases in the junction. The sequencing sample was made of peripheral blood. This receptor was obtained from a human donor in a cohort sampled during active COVID-19. The nucleotide sequence is TGTGCCAGCAGTTTGGAACAGGGGGCGGGCGAAAAACTGTTTTTT. This encodes CASSLEQGAGEKLFF.